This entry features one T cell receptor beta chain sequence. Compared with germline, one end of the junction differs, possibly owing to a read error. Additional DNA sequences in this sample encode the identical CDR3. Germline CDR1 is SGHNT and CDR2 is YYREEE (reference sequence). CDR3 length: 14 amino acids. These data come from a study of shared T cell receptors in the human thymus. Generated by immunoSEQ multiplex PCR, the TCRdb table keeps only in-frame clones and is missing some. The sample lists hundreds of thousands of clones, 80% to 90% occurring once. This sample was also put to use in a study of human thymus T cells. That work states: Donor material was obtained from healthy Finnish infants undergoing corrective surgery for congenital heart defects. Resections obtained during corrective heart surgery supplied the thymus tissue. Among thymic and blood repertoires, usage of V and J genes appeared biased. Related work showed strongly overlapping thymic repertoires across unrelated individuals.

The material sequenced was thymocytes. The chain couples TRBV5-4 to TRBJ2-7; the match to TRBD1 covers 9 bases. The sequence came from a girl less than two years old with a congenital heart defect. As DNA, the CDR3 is TGTGCCAGCAGTTTGGGACAGGGACCCTACGAGCAGTACTTC. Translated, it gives CASSLGQGPYEQYF.